This T cell receptor (beta chain) was documented in a study of early T cells in non-severe SARS-CoV-2 infection. The V gene's germline CDR1 is MNHEY and CDR2 SMNVEV (reference sequence). The CDR3 consists of 15 residues. V lost 2 bases to trimming and J lost 2 bases, with 10 bases between them. Individual cDNA molecules carried attached unique molecular identifiers. Each CDR3 protein is one row after TCRdb ran MiXCR on the 5' RACE reads. Of some 60,000 distinct CDR3 sequences in the sample, roughly 13% were seen once. This clonotype was observed once. Its specificity is unknown. Findings and caveats of the study: Anti-spike CD8 specificities were favored by VDJdb matching, whose results missed private and CD4 specificities.

The material sequenced was whole blood, taken at baseline. The chain carries TRBV27 and TRBJ2-1, with D possibly TRBD2 on 5 matching bases. The clonotype originates from an adult who was a healthcare worker with PCR-confirmed SARS-CoV-2 infection or an uninfected control (not recorded which). The CDR3 here is CASSLPGTPYNEQFF. The CDR3 nucleotides read TGTGCCAGCAGTTTACCGGGAACCCCCTACAATGAGCAGTTCTTC.